The clone carrying this T cell receptor (beta chain) was observed a single time. This sample is part of a study of T cell responses to AZD1222 COVID-19 vaccine. CDR3 length equals 14 residues. Assay used: immunoSEQ multiplex PCR; TCRdb lists only in-frame clones, some missing. The sample yields 180,000 or so clones, around 88% seen once. The sequenced sample was peripheral blood, obtained on day 0 of AZD1222 vaccination. The clonotype originates from an adult in good health. The chain carries TRBV12-1 and TRBJ2-7. TRBV12-1 is an annotated pseudogene. The CDR3 loop is CASSFDVRNYEQYF. The CDR3 DNA is TGTGCCAGCAGCTTTGATGTCCGCAACTACGAGCAGTACTTC.